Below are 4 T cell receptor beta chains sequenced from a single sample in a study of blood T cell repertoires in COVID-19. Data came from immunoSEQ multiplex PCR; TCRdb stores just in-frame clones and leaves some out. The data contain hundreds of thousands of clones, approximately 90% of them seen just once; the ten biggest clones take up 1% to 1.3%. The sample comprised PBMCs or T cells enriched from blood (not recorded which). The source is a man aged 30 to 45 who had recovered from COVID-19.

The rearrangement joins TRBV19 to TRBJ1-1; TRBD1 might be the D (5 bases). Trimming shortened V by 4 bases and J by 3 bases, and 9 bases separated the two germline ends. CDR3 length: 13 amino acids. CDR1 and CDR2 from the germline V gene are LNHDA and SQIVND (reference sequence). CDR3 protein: CASSTTRDTEAFF. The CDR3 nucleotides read TGTGCCAGTAGTACAACCAGGGACACTGAAGCTTTCTTT.

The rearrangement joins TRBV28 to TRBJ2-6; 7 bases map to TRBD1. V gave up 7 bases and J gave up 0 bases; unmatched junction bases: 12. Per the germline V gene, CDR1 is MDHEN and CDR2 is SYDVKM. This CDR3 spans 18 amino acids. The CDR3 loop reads CASTQSGTASSGANVLTF. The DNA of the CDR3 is TGTGCCAGCACCCAAAGTGGGACAGCAAGCTCTGGGGCCAACGTCCTGACTTTC.

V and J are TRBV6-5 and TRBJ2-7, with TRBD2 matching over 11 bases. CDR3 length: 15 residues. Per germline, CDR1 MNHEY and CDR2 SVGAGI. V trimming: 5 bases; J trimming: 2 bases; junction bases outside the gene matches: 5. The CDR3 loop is CASSRTSGPPYEQYF. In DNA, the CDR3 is TGTGCCAGCAGTCGGACTAGCGGGCCGCCCTACGAGCAGTACTTC.

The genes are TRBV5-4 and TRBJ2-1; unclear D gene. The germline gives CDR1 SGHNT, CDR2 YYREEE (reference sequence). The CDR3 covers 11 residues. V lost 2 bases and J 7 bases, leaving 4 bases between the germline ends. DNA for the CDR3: TGTGCCAGCAGCTTCCAGAATGAGCAGTTCTTC. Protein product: CASSFQNEQFF.